This T cell receptor (beta chain) is from a study of cytomegalovirus exposure and HLA in healthy donors. Amplification used 60 Vbeta primers and 13 Jbeta primers. Using immunoSEQ multiplex PCR, the repertoire was profiled, and TCRdb retains in-frame clones only, with some absent. The data hold about 130,000 clones, with nearly 10% observed a single time. Study findings and constraints: TRBV6-2, TRBV6-3 and some other V segments were excluded as indistinguishable.

The CDR3 spans 16 residues. Germline V gene lookup returns CDR1 MNHNY and CDR2 SVGAGI (reference sequence). V lost 0 bases and J lost 0, with 9 bases in between. This clone has only a few counts. Its target is unknown. The chain is built from TRBV6-6 and TRBJ2-1; D is uncertain. The TCR was taken from a man aged 45 to 65 in good health and CMV-seronegative. The specimen sequenced was PBMCs. The CDR3 is CASSYSSLISYNEQFF. CDR3 DNA sequence: TGTGCCAGCAGTTACTCGTCACTCATCTCCTACAATGAGCAGTTCTTC.